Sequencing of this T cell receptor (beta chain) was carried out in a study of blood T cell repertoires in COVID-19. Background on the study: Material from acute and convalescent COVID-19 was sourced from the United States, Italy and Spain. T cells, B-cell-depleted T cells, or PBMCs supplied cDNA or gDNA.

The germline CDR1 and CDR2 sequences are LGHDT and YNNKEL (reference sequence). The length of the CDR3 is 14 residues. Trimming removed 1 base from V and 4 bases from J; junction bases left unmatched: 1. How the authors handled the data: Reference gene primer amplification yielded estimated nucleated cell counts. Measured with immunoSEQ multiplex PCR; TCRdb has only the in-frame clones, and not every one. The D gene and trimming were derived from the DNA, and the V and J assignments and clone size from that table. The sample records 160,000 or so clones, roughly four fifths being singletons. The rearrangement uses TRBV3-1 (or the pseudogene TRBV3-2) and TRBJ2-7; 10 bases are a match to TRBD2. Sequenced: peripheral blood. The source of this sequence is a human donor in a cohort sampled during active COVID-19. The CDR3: CASSQGLAGYEQYF. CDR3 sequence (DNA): TGTGCCAGCAGCCAAGGACTAGCGGGTTACGAGCAGTACTTC.